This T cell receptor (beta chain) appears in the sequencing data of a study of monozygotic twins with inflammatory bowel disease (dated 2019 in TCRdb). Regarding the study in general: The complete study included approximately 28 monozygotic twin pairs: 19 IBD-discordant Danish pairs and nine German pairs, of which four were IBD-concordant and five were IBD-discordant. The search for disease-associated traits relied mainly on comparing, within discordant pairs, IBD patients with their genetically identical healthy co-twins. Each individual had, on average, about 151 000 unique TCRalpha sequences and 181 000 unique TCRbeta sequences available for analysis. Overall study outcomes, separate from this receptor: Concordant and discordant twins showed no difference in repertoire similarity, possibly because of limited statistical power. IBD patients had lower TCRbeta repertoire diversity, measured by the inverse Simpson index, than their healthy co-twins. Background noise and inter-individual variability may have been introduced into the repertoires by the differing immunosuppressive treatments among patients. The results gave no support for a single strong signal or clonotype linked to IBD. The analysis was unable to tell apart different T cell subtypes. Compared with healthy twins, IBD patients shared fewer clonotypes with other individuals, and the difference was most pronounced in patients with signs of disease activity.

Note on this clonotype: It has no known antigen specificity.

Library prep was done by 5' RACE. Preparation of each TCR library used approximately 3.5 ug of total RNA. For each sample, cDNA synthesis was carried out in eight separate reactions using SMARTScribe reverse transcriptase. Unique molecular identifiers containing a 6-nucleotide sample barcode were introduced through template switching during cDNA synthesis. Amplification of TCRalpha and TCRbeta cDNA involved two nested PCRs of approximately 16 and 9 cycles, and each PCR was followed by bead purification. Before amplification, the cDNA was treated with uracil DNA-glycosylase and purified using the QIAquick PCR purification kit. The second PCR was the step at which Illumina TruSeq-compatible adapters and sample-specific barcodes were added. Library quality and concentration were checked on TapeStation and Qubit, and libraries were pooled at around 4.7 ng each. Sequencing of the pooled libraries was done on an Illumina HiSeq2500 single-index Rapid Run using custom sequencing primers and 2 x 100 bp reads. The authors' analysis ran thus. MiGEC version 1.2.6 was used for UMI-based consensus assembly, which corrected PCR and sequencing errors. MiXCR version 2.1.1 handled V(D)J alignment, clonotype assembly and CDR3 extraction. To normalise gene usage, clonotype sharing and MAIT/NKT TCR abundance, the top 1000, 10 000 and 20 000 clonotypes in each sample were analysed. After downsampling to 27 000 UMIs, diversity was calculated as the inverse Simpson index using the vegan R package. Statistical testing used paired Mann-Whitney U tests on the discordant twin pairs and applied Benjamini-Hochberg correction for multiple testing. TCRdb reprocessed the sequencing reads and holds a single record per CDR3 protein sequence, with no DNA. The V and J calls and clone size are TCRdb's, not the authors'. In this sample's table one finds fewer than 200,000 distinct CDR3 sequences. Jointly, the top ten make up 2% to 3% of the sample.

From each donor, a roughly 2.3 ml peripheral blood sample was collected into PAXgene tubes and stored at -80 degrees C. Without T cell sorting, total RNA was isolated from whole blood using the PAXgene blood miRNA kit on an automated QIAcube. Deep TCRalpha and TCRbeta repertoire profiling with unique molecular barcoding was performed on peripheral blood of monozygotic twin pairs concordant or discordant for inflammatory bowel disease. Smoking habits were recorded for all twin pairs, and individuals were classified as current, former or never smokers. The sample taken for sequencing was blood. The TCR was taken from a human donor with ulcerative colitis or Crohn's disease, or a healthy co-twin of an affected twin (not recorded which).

The CDR3 region: CSGVSSGGTDTQYF. Recombination joined TRBV20-1 with TRBJ2-3; the D call of TRBD2 rests on TCRdb alone, since no DNA is present to check it. The germline V gene (reference sequence) gives CDR1 as DFQATT and CDR2 as SNEGSKA. The CDR3 has 14 amino acids, counting the end cysteine and phenylalanine. DNA is not on record.